These 28 T cell receptor beta chains share one sample of origin, sequenced in a study of blood T cell repertoires in COVID-19 (dated by TCRdb to 2020 to 2022). Libraries were prepared through the immunoSEQ multiplex PCR assay. TCRdb re-hosts the immuneACCESS table, in-frame sequences only. Its copies lack some clones; in the studies checked, an unresolved V gene accounts for under half of them, and the cause for the rest is not known. The sample profile shows roughly 42,000 clones; 80% to 90% of them were found once. The top ten hold under 9.5% of the sample. Sequenced sample: peripheral blood. The receptors were sampled from a man aged 30 to 39 with active or convalescent COVID-19.

The chain has TRBV4-1 and TRBJ1-5; the match to TRBD1 covers 7 bases. V was pared by 4 bases and J by 8 bases, with 14 bases of the junction left unmatched. Germline CDR1 MGHRA, CDR2 YSYEKL. The length of the CDR3 is 16 residues. The CDR3 loop is CASSPGAQGRSEPQHF. CDR3 in DNA: TGCGCCAGCAGCCCGGGGGCACAGGGGCGTAGTGAGCCCCAGCATTTT.

The V call is TRBV10-3, the J call TRBJ2-1, with TRBD2 matching over 9 bases. The CDR3 has 16 amino acids. The V segment lost 0 bases and the J segment 7 bases; nucleotides outside the gene matches: 7. The germline gives CDR1 ENHRY, CDR2 SYGVKD. The DNA for the CDR3 is TGTGCCATCAGTGAGTCTCCAGCGGGGGGCGCGAATGAGCAGTTCTTC. It translates to CAISESPAGGANEQFF.

The chain has TRBV7-9 and TRBJ1-1; TRBD1 matches 7 bases. The CDR3 runs to 13 residues. CDR1 and CDR2 from the germline V gene are SEHNR and FQNEAQ (reference sequence). V dropped 6 bases and J dropped 4; count of bases not matched to a gene: 5. The CDR3 nucleotides read TGTGCCAGCAGTTCACAGGGGATCACTGAAGCTTTCTTT. Its translation: CASSSQGITEAFF. Looking up the rest from reference TRBV7-9 and TRBJ1-1 gives the full variable domain: DTGVSQNPRHKITKRGQNVTFRCDPISEHNRLYWYRQTLGQGPEFLTYFQNEAQLEKSRLLSDRFSAERPKGSFSTLEIQRTEQGDSAMYLCASSSQGITEAFFGQGTRLTVV.

The rearrangement links TRBV27 to TRBJ2-3; 14 bases fit TRBD2. V lost 6 bases and J lost 2; bases outside the gene matches: 7. CDR3 length: 17 amino acids. CDR1 MNHEY and CDR2 SMNVEV come from the germline V gene (reference sequence). The CDR3 DNA is TGTGCCAGCAGCACGGGACTAGCGGGAGCTAACACAGATACGCAGTATTTT. Its translation is CASSTGLAGANTDTQYF.

CDR3 bases: TGTGCCAGCTCAATCATCCGAAGCACAGGTAGCAATCAGCCCCAGCATTTT. Translating gives CASSIIRSTGSNQPQHF. This chain joins TRBV18 and TRBJ1-5, with a possible D match to TRBD1 (5 bases). Germline CDR1 is KGHSH and CDR2 is LQKENI. V dropped 5 bases and J dropped 0 bases, with 17 bases sitting between them. The length of the CDR3 is 17 residues.

This clone was found a few times. The identical CDR3 is also encoded by other nucleotide sequences in the sample. This chain links TRBV3-1 (or the pseudogene TRBV3-2) with TRBJ2-3; TRBD1 agrees at 7 bases. Germline CDR1 is LGHDT and CDR2 is YNNKEL (reference sequence). The junction had 5 bases not matched to a gene; V was cut back by 8 bases and J by 3 bases. CDR3 length: 13 residues. As DNA, the CDR3 is TGTGCCAGCGAGGGGGCTCGTACAGATACGCAGTATTTT. This encodes CASEGARTDTQYF.

The chain recombines TRBV5-6 with TRBJ1-5; 8 positions agree with TRBD1. The V segment lost 4 bases and the J segment 2 bases; nucleotides outside the gene matches: 5. The CDR3 contains 15 residues. The V gene's germline CDR1 is SGHDT and CDR2 YYEEEE. CDR3 amino acids: CASSLADRGNQPQHF. The CDR3 DNA sequence: TGTGCCAGCAGCCTGGCGGACAGGGGCAATCAGCCCCAGCATTTT.

The gene calls are TRBV29-1 and TRBJ1-1; 10 bases are a match to TRBD1. Germline CDR1 is SQVTM and CDR2 is ANQGSEA. The CDR3 extends over 19 amino acids. V was clipped by 6 bases and J by 1 base; unmatched bases: 20. The CDR3 spells CSVQSDRGPRNFQNTEAFF. CDR3 DNA: TGCAGCGTACAAAGCGACAGGGGGCCACGAAACTTTCAGAACACTGAAGCTTTCTTT.

This sequence joins TRBV4-1 and TRBJ1-1; TRBD1 is a possible D gene (6 bases). The CDR3 loop spans 15 amino acids. The germline V gene encodes CDR1 MGHRA and CDR2 YSYEKL. V was pared by 5 bases and J by 0 bases, with 13 bases between. Here the CDR3 reads CASSLRDTMNTEAFF. CDR3 nucleotides: TGCGCCAGCAGCTTACGGGACACCATGAACACTGAAGCTTTCTTT.

The chain recombines TRBV7-6 with TRBJ2-5, with no clear D. CDR1 and CDR2 from the germline V gene are SGHVS and FNYEAQ. The V end was cut by 2 bases, the J end by 5 bases, with 9 bases between. The CDR3 is 13 amino acids. CDR3 in amino acids: CASSLPAGETQYF. Here the CDR3 DNA reads TGTGCCAGCAGCTTACCAGCCGGGGAGACCCAGTACTTC.

The V gene is TRBV10-2, the J gene TRBJ1-6, with D perhaps matching TRBD1 (6 bases). Deletions cut 6 bases from V and 3 bases from J, with 9 bases between. Germline V gene lookup returns CDR1 WSHSY and CDR2 SAAADI. The CDR3 length is 14 residues. CDR3: CASRDSIYNSPLHF. CDR3 sequence (DNA): TGCGCCAGCAGGGACAGTATCTATAATTCACCCCTCCACTTT.

CDR3 sequence: CASIGAGNTIYF. The CDR3 DNA reads TGTGCCAGCATCGGGGCTGGAAACACCATATATTTT. The chain links TRBV6-5 to TRBJ1-3; D call uncertain. CDR1 and CDR2 from the germline V gene are MNHEY and SVGAGI. V was clipped by 7 bases and J by 2 bases, with 6 bases between them. The CDR3 totals 12 residues.

The chain uses TRBV7-9 and TRBJ2-2; D perhaps matches TRBD1 (5 bases). The CDR3 loop spans 15 amino acids. Per the germline V gene, CDR1 is SEHNR and CDR2 is FQNEAQ (reference sequence). V was clipped by 0 bases and J by 5 bases, with 10 bases between them. In nucleotides, the CDR3 is TGTGCCAGCAGCTTAGCGCCGACAGCAACCGGGGAGCTGTTTTTT. This translates into CASSLAPTATGELFF.

The V and J genes are TRBV10-3 and TRBJ1-1, with TRBD1 as a possible D gene (6 bases). This CDR3 spans 14 amino acids. From germline, CDR1 is ENHRY and CDR2 SYGVKD. Deletions cut 7 bases from V and 7 bases from J, with 19 bases between. CDR3 bases: TGTGCCATCAAGGTCGAACAGGGAGGGGGTGAAGCTTTCTTT. As protein: CAIKVEQGGGEAFF.

The chain uses TRBV11-3 and TRBJ2-5, with 9 bases matching TRBD1. The CDR3 runs to 16 residues. The germline V gene encodes CDR1 SGHNT and CDR2 YENEEA. With 1 base clipped from V and 2 bases from J, the junction kept 5 bases outside the gene matches. The CDR3 spells CASSLGGQGVQETQYF. CDR3 bases: TGTGCCAGCAGCTTAGGGGGACAGGGTGTGCAAGAGACCCAGTACTTC.

This chain links TRBV29-1 with TRBJ2-1; the match to TRBD2 covers 8 bases. CDR3 length: 17 residues. Germline V gene sequence: CDR1 SQVTM, CDR2 ANQGSEA. The V and J ends lost 1 base and 2 bases, in that order; junction bases with no gene match: 10. The CDR3 sequence is CSVEGSGSGGPYNEQFF. The DNA of the CDR3 is TGCAGCGTTGAAGGGTCGGGTTCGGGAGGGCCCTACAATGAGCAGTTCTTC.

The chain has TRBV4-3 and TRBJ1-2; D may be TRBD1 (6 bases). Germline V gene data show CDR1 as LGHNA and CDR2 as YSLEER. V lost 3 bases, J lost 1 base, and 12 bases lay in between. The CDR3 is made up of 15 amino acids. CDR3 residues: CASSQNRVNNYGYTF. DNA of the CDR3: TGCGCCAGCAGCCAGAACAGGGTGAATAACTATGGCTACACCTTC.

This chain joins TRBV27 and TRBJ1-5; D not resolved. Germline V gene sequence: CDR1 MNHEY, CDR2 SMNVEV (reference sequence). V was clipped by 6 bases and J by 1 base, with 16 bases between them. The CDR3 is made up of 16 amino acids. DNA for the CDR3: TGTGCCAGCAGGAAGGAGGGATTGATAAGCAATCAGCCCCAGCATTTT. This encodes CASRKEGLISNQPQHF.

The chain employs TRBV7-8 and TRBJ2-6, with 12 bases matching TRBD1. CDR3 length: 19 residues. The V gene end was trimmed by 4 bases and the J gene end by 0 bases; junction bases not matched to a gene: 7. CDR1 is SGHVS, CDR2 FQNEAQ, per germline. This CDR3 is CASSWGTGGFTSGANVLTF. The DNA of the CDR3 is TGTGCCAGCAGCTGGGGGACAGGGGGCTTTACCTCTGGGGCCAACGTCCTGACTTTC.

The chain has TRBV11-1 and TRBJ1-1; a weak D match, TRBD1 (6 bases). Germline V gene sequence: CDR1 SGHAT, CDR2 FQDESV (reference sequence). This CDR3 has 13 amino acids. V lost 2 bases and J lost 8, with 12 bases in between. The CDR3, as DNA: TGTGCCAGCAGCTTATTTGTCGGGACAGAAGCTTTCTTT. Protein sequence: CASSLFVGTEAFF. Together with reference TRBV11-1 and TRBJ1-1, the CDR3 gives the full variable domain: EAEVAQSPRYKITEKSQAVAFWCDPISGHATLYWYRQILGQGPELLVQFQDESVVDDSQLPKDRFSAERLKGVDSTLKIQPAELGDSAMYLCASSLFVGTEAFFGQGTRLTVV.

The V and J genes are TRBV5-4 and TRBJ2-1; D is perhaps TRBD2 (5 bases). This CDR3 is built from 15 residues. Germline V gene lookup returns CDR1 SGHNT and CDR2 YYREEE (reference sequence). Trimming took off 0 bases at V and 8 bases at J, with 15 bases between the two ends. CDR3 coding DNA: TGTGCCAGCAGCTTGGCCTCGAGAGGGCGGGATGAGCAGTTCTTC. Translated, it gives CASSLASRGRDEQFF.

The rearrangement joins TRBV4-2 to TRBJ2-4; 7 positions match TRBD1. With 3 bases clipped from V and 0 bases from J, the junction kept 5 bases outside the gene matches. The germline gives CDR1 LGHNA, CDR2 YNFKEQ. CDR3 length: 16 residues. The CDR3 region has the DNA TGTGCCAGCAGCCAGCAGGGGGATCTAGCCAAAAACATTCAGTACTTC. Protein product: CASSQQGDLAKNIQYF.

The chain carries TRBV7-3 and TRBJ2-1; 9 bases are a match to TRBD2. V lost 1 base and J lost 6; bases outside the gene matches: 7. Germline lookup yields CDR1 SGHTA and CDR2 FQGTGA. CDR3 length: 16 residues. The CDR3 protein is CASSLRPGGGANEQFF. The CDR3 DNA reads as TGTGCCAGCAGCTTAAGACCAGGCGGGGGGGCCAATGAGCAGTTCTTC. Full variable domain (remainder filled in from reference TRBV7-3 and TRBJ2-1): GAGVSQTPSNKVTEKGKYVELRCDPISGHTALYWYRQSLGQGPEFLIYFQGTGAADDSGLPNDRFFAVRPEGSVSTLKIQRTERGDSAVYLCASSLRPGGGANEQFFGPGTRLTVL.

The chain couples TRBV7-9 to TRBJ1-1; TRBD1 matches at 9 bases. Germline values: CDR1 SEHNR, CDR2 FQNEAQ (reference sequence). The CDR3 loop spans 16 amino acids. V gave up 3 bases and J gave up 3 bases; unmatched junction bases: 8. This chain's CDR3 is CASSLALGTGYTEAFF. CDR3 DNA: TGTGCCAGCAGCTTGGCCTTGGGGACAGGGTACACTGAAGCTTTCTTT.

This chain uses TRBV6-5 with TRBJ2-5; 8 bases fit TRBD1. The CDR3 covers 14 residues. CDR1 MNHEY and CDR2 SVGAGI come from the germline V gene. Losses at the gene ends were 5 bases for V and 5 bases for J; bases not matched to a gene: 7. DNA for the CDR3: TGTGCCAGCAGTCTCGGACAGGGCTGGGAGACCCAGTACTTC. It codes for CASSLGQGWETQYF.

The genes are TRBV2 and TRBJ2-3; D is perhaps TRBD1 (6 bases). The CDR3 is 11 amino acids. Trimming removed 2 bases at V and 10 bases at J, with 7 bases between. Germline CDR1 reads SNHLY; CDR2 reads FYNNEI. The CDR3 reads CASSEQGPQYF. DNA of the CDR3: TGTGCCAGCAGTGAACAGGGGCCGCAGTATTTT.

The V call is TRBV5-1, the J call TRBJ1-1; D is perhaps TRBD1 (6 bases). This CDR3 region has 13 residues. Germline V gene sequence: CDR1 SGHRS, CDR2 YFSETQ. Trimming pared 3 bases from V and 1 base from J, leaving 7 bases between. CDR3 region: CASSWTANTEAFF. As DNA, the CDR3 is TGCGCCAGCAGCTGGACAGCGAACACTGAAGCTTTCTTT. Combining the CDR3 with reference TRBV5-1 and TRBJ1-1 gives the whole variable domain KAGVTQTPRYLIKTRGQQVTLSCSPISGHRSVSWYQQTPGQGLQFLFEYFSETQRNKGNFPGRFSGRQFSNSRSEMNVSTLELGDSALYLCASSWTANTEAFFGQGTRLTVV.

The chain combines TRBV5-4 with TRBJ2-5, with D maybe TRBD2 (5 bases). The germline V gene has CDR1 SGHNT and CDR2 YYREEE (reference sequence). Trimming stripped 4 bases from V and 4 bases from J, with 11 bases between. The CDR3 totals 13 residues. DNA of the CDR3: TGTGCCAGCAGCCCCCCAGGAGGAGAGACCCAGTACTTC. Translating it yields CASSPPGGETQYF.